Shown below are 26 T cell receptor beta chains from a single sample sequenced in a study of T cell responses to AZD1222 COVID-19 vaccine. The protocol was immunoSEQ multiplex PCR, while the TCRdb copy is restricted to in-frame clones and leaves out a portion. The profile shows some 100,000 clones, approximately 90% of them singletons. The specimen comprised peripheral blood, sampled on day 0 of AZD1222 vaccination. The source of these receptors is an adult in good health.

A few counts support this clone. The rearrangement uses TRBV7-4 and TRBJ1-5; TRBD1 might be the D (5 bases). V dropped 1 base and J dropped 0 bases, with 25 bases sitting between them. The CDR3 has 21 residues. From germline, CDR1 is SGHVT and CDR2 SQSDAQ. CDR3 protein: CASSLVVPSWPRQPSNQPQHF. The CDR3 DNA follows: TGTGCCAGCAGCTTAGTTGTCCCCTCATGGCCCCGACAGCCTAGCAATCAGCCCCAGCATTTT.

This clone was recorded once. This chain uses TRBV5-5 with TRBJ2-1; 9 bases are a match to TRBD2. Trimming took 1 base from V and 4 from J; bases not matched to a gene: 3. The CDR3 has 15 amino acids. In germline, CDR1 is SGHKS, CDR2 YYEKEE (reference sequence). For the CDR3, the DNA is TGTGCCAGCAGCTTGTTAGCGGGGGCGTACAATGAGCAGTTCTTC. As protein: CASSLLAGAYNEQFF.

This chain links TRBV14 with TRBJ1-1; D is unresolved. Deletions cut 4 bases from V and 5 bases from J, with 11 bases between. The CDR3 contains 13 residues. Looked up from germline, CDR1 is SGHDN and CDR2 is FVKESK. CDR3: CASSRLGRTEAFF. The CDR3 region has the DNA TGTGCCAGCAGCCGACTAGGGCGGACTGAAGCTTTCTTT. Drawing the rest from reference TRBV14 and TRBJ1-1, the complete variable domain is EAGVTQFPSHSVIEKGQTVTLRCDPISGHDNLYWYRRVMGKEIKFLLHFVKESKQDESGMPNNRFLAERTGGTYSTLKVQPAELEDSGVYFCASSRLGRTEAFFGQGTRLTVV.

This clone was detected once. The V call is TRBV14, the J call TRBJ1-6; the match to TRBD1 covers 7 bases. With V trimmed by 5 bases and J by 10 bases, 8 bases remained unmatched. The CDR3 spans 14 residues. Germline V gene sequence: CDR1 SGHDN, CDR2 FVKESK. CDR3 protein: CASSYSTGWSPLHF. CDR3 nucleotide sequence: TGTGCCAGCAGCTATTCGACAGGGTGGTCACCCCTCCACTTT.

This chain joins TRBV13 and TRBJ2-1; tentatively, D is TRBD2 (7 bases). The CDR3 is 15 amino acids. Trimming shortened V by 5 bases and J by 4 bases, and 15 bases separated the two germline ends. Germline CDR1 PRHDT, CDR2 FYEKMQ (reference sequence). CDR3 nucleotide sequence: TGTGCCAGCAGCCCCCAGCGGGGACAATACAATGAGCAGTTCTTC. As protein: CASSPQRGQYNEQFF.

The chain joins TRBV7-9 to TRBJ1-6, with TRBD1 matching 9 bases. V lost 6 bases to trimming and J lost 15 bases; unmatched junction nucleotides: 15. Germline-derived CDR1 and CDR2 are SEHNR and FQNEAQ (reference sequence). This CDR3 has 15 amino acids. The CDR3 loop is CASSSNRDRVTDLHF. CDR3 nucleotide sequence: TGTGCCAGCAGTTCAAACCGGGACAGGGTTACAGACCTCCACTTT.

The CDR3 spells CASSVRKTAFGNQPQHF. CDR3 bases: TGTGCCAGTAGTGTGAGAAAAACAGCTTTCGGCAATCAGCCCCAGCATTTT. The chain is built from TRBV19 and TRBJ1-5; D is undetermined. This CDR3 has 17 amino acids. Germline-derived CDR1 and CDR2 are LNHDA and SQIVND (reference sequence). V was clipped by 5 bases and J by 2 bases, with 19 bases between them.

Comments on this clone: At the DNA level, this CDR3 is encoded by other sequences in the same sample as well. The chain uses TRBV5-4 and TRBJ2-5, with D perhaps matching TRBD2 (5 bases). Per the germline V gene, CDR1 is SGHNT and CDR2 is YYREEE (reference sequence). This CDR3 spans 12 amino acids. Trimming stripped 1 base from V and 5 bases from J, with 6 bases between. The chain's CDR3 is CASSLSGETQYF. The DNA of the CDR3 is TGTGCCAGCAGCTTGAGCGGTGAGACCCAGTACTTC.

V usage is TRBV10-3 and J usage is TRBJ2-2; D gene ambiguous. The CDR3 contains 16 residues. Between the trimmed V and J ends, which lost 0 bases and 0 bases, there was a span of 8 bases. CDR1 is ENHRY and CDR2 is SYGVKD in the germline V gene. The CDR3 DNA is TGTGCCATCAGTGAGTCTGGGCCTTCGAACACCGGGGAGCTGTTTTTT. Amino acid sequence: CAISESGPSNTGELFF.

The V and J genes are TRBV7-6 and TRBJ1-2; D may be TRBD1 (5 bases). Germline V CDR1 and CDR2: SGHVS, FNYEAQ. This CDR3 region has 13 residues. Trimming stripped 4 bases from V and 4 bases from J, with 10 bases between. The CDR3 is CASSSGHFYGYTF. In DNA form, the CDR3 reads TGTGCCAGCAGCTCCGGACATTTCTATGGCTACACCTTC.

CDR3 loop: CASSDGAVGGNTEAFF. In DNA form, the CDR3 reads TGTGCCAGCAGTGATGGGGCAGTGGGGGGGAACACTGAAGCTTTCTTT. The chain employs TRBV6-1 and TRBJ1-1, with D perhaps matching TRBD1 (5 bases). Trimming removed 3 bases from V and 1 base from J, with 15 bases in between. Germline CDR1 is MNHNS and CDR2 is SASEGT. The CDR3 runs 16 residues.

This chain joins TRBV9 and TRBJ2-3; 7 bases are shared with TRBD2. This CDR3 has 16 residues. The V gene's germline CDR1 is SGDLS and CDR2 YYNGEE. Trimming removed 4 bases from V and 2 bases from J; junction bases left unmatched: 10. The DNA of the CDR3 is TGTGCCAGCAGCCCTCACGGGAGCGGGGCCACAGATACGCAGTATTTT. Translating gives CASSPHGSGATDTQYF. The variable domain in full, completed from reference TRBV9 and TRBJ2-3, reads DSGVTQTPKHLITATGQRVTLRCSPRSGDLSVYWYQQSLDQGLQFLIQYYNGEERAKGNILERFSAQQFPDLHSELNLSSLELGDSALYFCASSPHGSGATDTQYFGPGTRLTVL.

The chain uses TRBV27 and TRBJ1-2; D unclear. V was trimmed by 6 bases and J by 7 bases, leaving 18 bases between them. CDR1 and CDR2 from the germline V gene are MNHEY and SMNVEV (reference sequence). This CDR3 contains 14 residues. DNA for the CDR3: TGTGCCAGCAGCCCGACTGAGGTCGCTGGTGGCTACACCTTC. Amino acids: CASSPTEVAGGYTF.

The V gene is TRBV5-1, the J gene TRBJ1-6, with D maybe TRBD1 (5 bases). This CDR3 has 20 amino acids. V lost 0 bases to trimming and J lost 0 bases, with 19 bases between them. Germline lookup yields CDR1 SGHRS and CDR2 YFSETQ. CDR3 bases: TGCGCCAGCAGCTTGGCCGCAGCACCCAGACAGAGCTCCTATAATTCACCCCTCCACTTT. This codes for CASSLAAAPRQSSYNSPLHF.

This chain connects TRBV6-1 to TRBJ1-1; D unresolved. Trimming shortened V by 3 bases and J by 1 base, and 6 bases separated the two germline ends. This CDR3 contains 13 residues. Germline assignment: CDR1 MNHNS and CDR2 SASEGT. The CDR3 protein is CASSDGRNTEAFF. DNA of the CDR3: TGTGCCAGCAGTGATGGCAGGAACACTGAAGCTTTCTTT.

J is TRBJ2-7 and V is TRBV28; TRBD1 matches at 7 bases. The CDR3 contains 12 residues. V was pared by 6 bases and J by 7 bases, with 6 bases of the junction left unmatched. CDR1 is MDHEN, CDR2 SYDVKM, per germline. The CDR3 protein is CASRETGDEQYF. The CDR3 DNA reads as TGTGCCAGCAGAGAAACAGGGGATGAGCAGTACTTC.

This chain links TRBV19 with TRBJ2-3; no clear D gene. V was cut by 3 bases and J by 4 bases, with 29 bases left in between. The CDR3 sequence is 20 residues long. Germline V gives CDR1 LNHDA, CDR2 SQIVND (reference sequence). CDR3 residues: CASSIWPAPERPVGADTQYF. As DNA, the CDR3 is TGTGCCAGTAGTATTTGGCCAGCCCCGGAGCGTCCCGTTGGCGCAGATACGCAGTATTTT.

The chain has TRBV4-1 and TRBJ1-3; the D gene is possibly TRBD1 (5 bases). This CDR3 has 15 residues. The germline V gene encodes CDR1 MGHRA and CDR2 YSYEKL. Trimming left V 3 bases short and J 7 bases short, with 16 bases between. The CDR3 loop reads CASSHSTALRNTIYF. Here the CDR3 DNA reads TGCGCCAGCAGCCATTCGACAGCTCTGCGCAACACCATATATTTT.

The V gene is TRBV28, the J gene TRBJ1-3, with D hard to call. Trimming left V 6 bases short and J 1 base short, with 13 bases between. This CDR3 has 15 residues. Germline-derived CDR1 and CDR2 are MDHEN and SYDVKM. In DNA, the CDR3 is TGTGCCAGCAGCACCGCAACTCTATCTGGAAACACCATATATTTT. Its translation: CASSTATLSGNTIYF.

The V call is TRBV4-1, the J call TRBJ1-3; D remains ambiguous. With 0 bases removed from V and 4 bases from J, the gap between germline ends came to 10 bases. This CDR3 region has 15 residues. Germline CDR1 is MGHRA and CDR2 is YSYEKL. The CDR3: CASSQEEHPGNTIYF. DNA of the CDR3: TGCGCCAGCAGCCAAGAGGAACATCCCGGAAACACCATATATTTT.

The V call is TRBV5-1, the J call TRBJ2-1; unclear D gene. The CDR3 has 15 residues. The germline gives CDR1 SGHRS, CDR2 YFSETQ. V shed 5 bases and J shed 5 bases, with 17 bases lying between them. The chain's CDR3 is CASRETLAVNNEQFF. The CDR3 DNA reads TGCGCCAGCAGGGAGACCCTGGCTGTAAACAATGAGCAGTTCTTC.

The genes are TRBV10-2 and TRBJ2-7; the D gene is possibly TRBD1 (5 bases). From germline, CDR1 is WSHSY and CDR2 SAAADI. Deletions cut 5 bases from V and 0 bases from J, with 11 bases between. The CDR3 spans 14 residues. The CDR3 nucleotides read TGCGCCAGCAGTAGCAGGGTGAGCTCCTACGAGCAGTACTTC. Its protein product is CASSSRVSSYEQYF.

The chain links TRBV6-5 to TRBJ1-2, with no clear D. The length of the CDR3 is 11 residues. In germline, CDR1 is MNHEY, CDR2 SVGAGI. V dropped 8 bases and J dropped 5 bases, with 9 bases sitting between them. CDR3 nucleotides: TGTGCCAGCGGAGACAAATATGGCTACACCTTC. It specifies CASGDKYGYTF.

The V and J genes are TRBV12-3 or TRBV12-4 and TRBJ2-3; D possibly corresponds to TRBD1 (5 bases). This CDR3 has 13 residues. V was cut by 5 bases and J by 10 bases, with 16 bases left in between. The CDR3 nucleotides are TGTGCCAGCAGTATAGACAGACGTTCTCCGCAGTATTTT. Translated, it gives CASSIDRRSPQYF.

The chain uses TRBV9 and TRBJ1-1; 8 positions agree with TRBD1. V lost 3 bases to trimming and J lost 1 base; unmatched junction nucleotides: 5. In germline, CDR1 is SGDLS, CDR2 YYNGEE. CDR3 size: 15 residues. The CDR3 sequence: CASSDRTGQNTEAFF. The CDR3 DNA is TGTGCCAGCAGCGATAGGACAGGGCAGAACACTGAAGCTTTCTTT.

This rearrangement joins TRBV5-1 to TRBJ1-5; D unclear. Germline values: CDR1 SGHRS, CDR2 YFSETQ. The CDR3 runs 14 residues. V lost 4 bases, J lost 0 bases, and 8 bases lay in between. The CDR3 nucleotides read TGCGCCAGCAGCCCGGACGGTAGCAATCAGCCCCAGCATTTT. Translated, it gives CASSPDGSNQPQHF.